Listed below are T cell receptor beta chains from one sample, sequenced in a study of blood T cell repertoires in COVID-19. This table comes from immunoSEQ multiplex PCR, and its TCRdb copy is limited to in-frame clones, with some not included. The data contain about 100,000 clones, about 85% of them singletons. The sample comprised peripheral blood. The receptors were sampled from a human donor in a cohort sampled during active COVID-19. CDR3s include the opening cysteine and the closing phenylalanine or tryptophan. D genes are given only for firm matches. Rows may omit the clone size; those that give it use once, few, many or a size class.

size	V	D	J	CDR3	DNA
-	TRBV7-9	TRBD2	TRBJ2-5	CASSSETSGKYQETQYF	TGTGCCAGCAGCTCCGAGACTAGCGGGAAGTACCAAGAGACCCAGTACTTC
-	TRBV30	-	TRBJ1-6	CAWSFSRQGESPLHF	TGTGCCTGGAGTTTTTCCAGGCAGGGCGAGTCACCCCTCCACTTT
-	TRBV10-1	TRBD2	TRBJ2-1	CAIPSGSHNEQFF	TGCGCCATTCCCAGCGGGAGCCACAATGAGCAGTTCTTC
-	TRBV11-2	TRBD1	TRBJ1-1	CASSKTVQGARGTEAFF	TGTGCCAGCAGCAAGACAGTACAGGGGGCGCGGGGCACTGAAGCTTTCTTT
-	TRBV6-2/TRBV6-3	-	TRBJ1-1	CASSAGGATEAFF	TGTGCCAGCAGTGCCGGTGGAGCCACTGAAGCTTTCTTT
-	TRBV2	-	TRBJ2-3	CASSQGNLGTDTQYF	TGTGCCAGCAGCCAGGGGAATTTGGGAACAGATACGCAGTATTTT
-	TRBV11-2	TRBD1	TRBJ2-3	CASSWDRGPHRIGQYF	TGTGCCAGCAGCTGGGACAGGGGGCCCCACCGAATAGGGCAGTATTTT
-	TRBV14	TRBD1	TRBJ2-2	CASSHWTGATGELFF	TGTGCCAGCAGCCACTGGACAGGAGCCACCGGGGAGCTGTTTTTT
-	TRBV5-4	TRBD1	TRBJ2-7	CASSQRTGSYEQYF	TGTGCCAGCAGCCAGAGGACAGGCTCTTACGAGCAGTACTTC
few	TRBV7-9	-	TRBJ2-7	CASSFPPSGEPYEQYF	TGTGCCAGCAGCTTCCCCCCTAGTGGAGAGCCCTACGAGCAGTACTTC
once	TRBV11-2	TRBD1	TRBJ2-5	CASSLGQGPIRETQYF	TGTGCCAGCAGCTTGGGACAGGGCCCGATTCGAGAGACCCAGTACTTC
-	TRBV5-1	TRBD2	TRBJ2-5	CASSPTSGGSETQYF	TGCGCCAGCAGTCCGACTAGCGGGGGTTCCGAGACCCAGTACTTC
-	TRBV4-3	TRBD1	TRBJ1-2	CASSQDRPTGADHNYGYTF	TGCGCCAGCAGCCAAGATCGGCCGACAGGGGCGGACCATAACTATGGCTACACCTTC
-	TRBV2	TRBD1	TRBJ2-1	CASRDRDRVRGNEQFF	TGTGCCAGCAGAGACCGGGACAGGGTTCGTGGCAATGAGCAGTTCTTC
-	TRBV6-1	TRBD1	TRBJ1-5	CASRDNRDRGGHF	TGTGCCAGCAGGGATAACCGGGACAGGGGTGGTCATTTT
-	TRBV7-8	TRBD1	TRBJ1-2	CASSKGQGNYGYTF	TGTGCCAGCAGCAAAGGACAGGGCAACTATGGCTACACCTTC
-	TRBV6-2/TRBV6-3	-	TRBJ1-5	CASSWGRLARGNQPQHF	TGTGCCAGCAGTTGGGGACGGCTAGCGAGGGGCAATCAGCCCCAGCATTTT
-	TRBV7-9	-	TRBJ2-1	CASRLTLADNEQFF	TGTGCCAGCAGACTAACACTGGCTGACAATGAGCAGTTCTTC
-	TRBV5-1	TRBD1	TRBJ2-7	CASPPGTGEHEQYF	TGCGCCAGTCCACCAGGGACAGGGGAACACGAGCAGTACTTC
-	TRBV3-1/TRBV3-2	-	TRBJ2-5	CASSQVNSPQETQYF	TGTGCCAGCAGCCAAGTGAACAGTCCCCAAGAGACCCAGTACTTC
-	TRBV7-2	-	TRBJ1-6	CASSPALGARVGSPLHF	TGTGCCAGCAGCCCAGCGCTGGGGGCGAGGGTGGGGTCACCCCTCCACTTT
-	TRBV7-2	TRBD1	TRBJ1-2	CASRAGQGGGYTF	TGTGCCAGCAGAGCGGGACAGGGGGGTGGCTACACCTTC
-	TRBV20-1	-	TRBJ1-2	CSAWDIGGYTF	TGCAGTGCCTGGGACATTGGGGGCTACACCTTC
-	TRBV6-1	-	TRBJ2-7	CASSEEQRGYTYEQYF	TGTGCCAGCAGTGAAGAGCAGAGGGGGTACACCTACGAGCAGTACTTC
-	TRBV10-3	TRBD1	TRBJ1-5	CAISEVGGQGPLANQPQHF	TGTGCCATCAGTGAGGTAGGCGGACAGGGGCCCCTCGCGAATCAGCCCCAGCATTTT
-	TRBV10-3	TRBD2	TRBJ2-7	CAISESRRGASYEQYF	TGTGCCATCAGTGAGTCAAGGCGGGGGGCATCCTACGAGCAGTACTTC
-	TRBV20-1	-	TRBJ2-1	CSASGSSYNEQFF	TGCAGTGCTAGTGGTAGTTCCTACAATGAGCAGTTCTTC
-	TRBV6-5	TRBD1	TRBJ1-6	CASSRTGTGNSPLHF	TGTGCCAGCAGCCGCACCGGGACAGGGAATTCACCCCTCCACTTT
once	TRBV3-1/TRBV3-2	TRBD1	TRBJ1-5	CASSQGQASNQPQHF	TGTGCCAGCAGCCAGGGACAGGCTAGCAATCAGCCCCAGCATTTT